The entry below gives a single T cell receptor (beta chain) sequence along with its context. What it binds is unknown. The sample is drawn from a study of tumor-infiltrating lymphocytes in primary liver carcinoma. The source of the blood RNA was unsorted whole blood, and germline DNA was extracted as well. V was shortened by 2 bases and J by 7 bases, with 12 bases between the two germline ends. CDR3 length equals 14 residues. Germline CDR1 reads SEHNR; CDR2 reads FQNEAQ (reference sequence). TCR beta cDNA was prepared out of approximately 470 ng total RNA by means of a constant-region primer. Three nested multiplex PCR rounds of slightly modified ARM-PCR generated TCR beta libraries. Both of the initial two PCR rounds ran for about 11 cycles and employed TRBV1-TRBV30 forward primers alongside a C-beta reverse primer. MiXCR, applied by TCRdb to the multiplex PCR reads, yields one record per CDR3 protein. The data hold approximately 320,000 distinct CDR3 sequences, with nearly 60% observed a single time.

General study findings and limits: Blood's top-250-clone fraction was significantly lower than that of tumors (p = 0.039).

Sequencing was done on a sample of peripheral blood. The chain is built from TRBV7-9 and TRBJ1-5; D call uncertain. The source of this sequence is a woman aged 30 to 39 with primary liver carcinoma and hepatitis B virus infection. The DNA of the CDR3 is TGTGCCAGCAGCTTATCGGACCCGGGGCAGCCCCAGCATTTT. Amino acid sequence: CASSLSDPGQPQHF.